The TCR beta chain described here comes from a study of blood T cell repertoires in COVID-19. This clone was seen more than once but under ten times. TCRdb keeps only in-frame clones here, not all; method: immunoSEQ multiplex PCR. The table shows 250,000 to 350,000 clones, with 88% occurring only once. The junction had 4 bases not matched to a gene; V was cut back by 3 bases and J by 4 bases. CDR3 length: 14 residues. Germline V gene lookup returns CDR1 SGHRS and CDR2 YFSETQ. The participants were between roughly 18 and 100 years old and came from 24 US areas. Participants had their cohort set by participant-reported clinical history. Cohort 3 donors counted as recovered after two negative PCRs, clearance, or resolved symptoms.

The material sequenced was PBMCs or T cells enriched from blood (not recorded which). The V gene is TRBV5-1, the J gene TRBJ1-5, with 7 positions matching TRBD1. The receptor comes from a woman aged 25 to 39 who had recovered from COVID-19. The CDR3 is CASSSGTENQPQHF. CDR3 in DNA: TGCGCCAGCAGCTCCGGGACAGAGAATCAGCCCCAGCATTTT.